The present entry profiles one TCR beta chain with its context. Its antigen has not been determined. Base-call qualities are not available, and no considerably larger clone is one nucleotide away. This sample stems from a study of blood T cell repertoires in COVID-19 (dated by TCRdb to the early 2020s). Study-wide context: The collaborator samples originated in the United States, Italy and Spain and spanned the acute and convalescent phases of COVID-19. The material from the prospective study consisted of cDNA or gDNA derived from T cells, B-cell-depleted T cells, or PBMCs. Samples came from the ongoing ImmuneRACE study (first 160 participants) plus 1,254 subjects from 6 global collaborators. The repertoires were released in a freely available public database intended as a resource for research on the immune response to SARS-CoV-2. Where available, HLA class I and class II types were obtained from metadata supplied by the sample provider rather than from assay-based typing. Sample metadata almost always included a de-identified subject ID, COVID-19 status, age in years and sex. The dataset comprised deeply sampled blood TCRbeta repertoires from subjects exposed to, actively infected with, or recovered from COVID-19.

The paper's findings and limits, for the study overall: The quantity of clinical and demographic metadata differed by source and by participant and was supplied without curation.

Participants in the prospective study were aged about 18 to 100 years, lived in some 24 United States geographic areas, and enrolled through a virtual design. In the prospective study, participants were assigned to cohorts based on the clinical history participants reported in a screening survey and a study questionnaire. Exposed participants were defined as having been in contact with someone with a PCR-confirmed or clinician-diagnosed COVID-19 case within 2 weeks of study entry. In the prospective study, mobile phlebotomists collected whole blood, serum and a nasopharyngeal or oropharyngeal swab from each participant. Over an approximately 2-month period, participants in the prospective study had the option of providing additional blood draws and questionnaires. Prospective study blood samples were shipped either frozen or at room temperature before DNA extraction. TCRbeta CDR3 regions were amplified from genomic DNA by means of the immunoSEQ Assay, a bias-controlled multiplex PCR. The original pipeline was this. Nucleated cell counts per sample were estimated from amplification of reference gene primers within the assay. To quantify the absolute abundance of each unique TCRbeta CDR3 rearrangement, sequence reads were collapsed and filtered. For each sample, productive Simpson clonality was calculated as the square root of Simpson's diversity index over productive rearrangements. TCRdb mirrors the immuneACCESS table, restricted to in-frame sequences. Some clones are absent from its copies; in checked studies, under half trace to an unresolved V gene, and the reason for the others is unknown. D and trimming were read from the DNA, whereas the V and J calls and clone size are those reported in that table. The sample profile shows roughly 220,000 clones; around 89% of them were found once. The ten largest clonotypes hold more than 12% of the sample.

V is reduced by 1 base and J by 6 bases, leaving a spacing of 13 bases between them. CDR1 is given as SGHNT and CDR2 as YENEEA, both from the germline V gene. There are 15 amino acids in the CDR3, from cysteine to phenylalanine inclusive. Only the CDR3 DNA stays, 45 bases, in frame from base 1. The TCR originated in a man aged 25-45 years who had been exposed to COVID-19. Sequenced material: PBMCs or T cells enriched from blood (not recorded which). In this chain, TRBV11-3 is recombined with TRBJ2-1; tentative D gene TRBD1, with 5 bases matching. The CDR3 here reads CASSLGQGLSNEQFF. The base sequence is TGTGCCAGCAGCTTAGGGCAGGGCCTTTCCAATGAGCAGTTCTTC.